This TCR beta chain was captured in a study of control samples from healthy donors and cancer patients. Germline loops: CDR1 SNHLY, CDR2 FYNNEI. The CDR3 spans 12 residues. V dropped 3 bases and J dropped 14 bases, with 11 bases sitting between them. Data came from immunoSEQ multiplex PCR; TCRdb stores just in-frame clones and leaves some out. The repertoire holds roughly 130,000 clones, with approximately 86% as singletons. This sequence joins TRBV2 and TRBJ1-6; possibly TRBD1 for D (6 bases). This receptor was obtained from a woman aged 25-40 years in good health. Sequencing used blood. In nucleotides, the CDR3 is TGTGCCAGCAGTGAGGGGGGCTCGGCCCTCCACTTT. It encodes CASSEGGSALHF.